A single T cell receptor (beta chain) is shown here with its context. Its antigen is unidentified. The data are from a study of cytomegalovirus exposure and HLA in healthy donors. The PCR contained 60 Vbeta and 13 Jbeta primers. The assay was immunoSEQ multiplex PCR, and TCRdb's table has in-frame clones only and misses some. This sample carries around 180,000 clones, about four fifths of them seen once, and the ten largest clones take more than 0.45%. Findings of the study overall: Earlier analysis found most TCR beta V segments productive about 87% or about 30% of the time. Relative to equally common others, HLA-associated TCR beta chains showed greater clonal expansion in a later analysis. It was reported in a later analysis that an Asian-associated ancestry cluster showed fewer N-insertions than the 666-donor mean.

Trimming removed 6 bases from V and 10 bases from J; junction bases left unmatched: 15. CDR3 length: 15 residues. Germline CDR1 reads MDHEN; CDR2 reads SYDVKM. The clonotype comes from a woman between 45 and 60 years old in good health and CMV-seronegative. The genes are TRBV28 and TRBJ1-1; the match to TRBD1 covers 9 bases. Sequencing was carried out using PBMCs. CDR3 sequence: CASSFRDREYSVAFF. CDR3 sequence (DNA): TGTGCCAGCAGCTTCCGGGACAGGGAGTATTCGGTAGCTTTCTTT.